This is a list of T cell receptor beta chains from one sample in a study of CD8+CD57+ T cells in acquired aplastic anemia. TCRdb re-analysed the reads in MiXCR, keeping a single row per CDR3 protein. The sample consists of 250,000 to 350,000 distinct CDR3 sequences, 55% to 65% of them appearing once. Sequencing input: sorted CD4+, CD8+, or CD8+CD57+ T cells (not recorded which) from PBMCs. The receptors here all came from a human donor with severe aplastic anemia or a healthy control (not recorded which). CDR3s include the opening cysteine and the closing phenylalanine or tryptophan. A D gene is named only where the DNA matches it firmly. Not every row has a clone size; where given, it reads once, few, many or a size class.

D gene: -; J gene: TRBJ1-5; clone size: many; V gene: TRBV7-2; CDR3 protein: CASSWTQGQPQHF; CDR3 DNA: TGTGCCAGCAGCTGGACACAGGGCCAGCCCCAGCATTTT
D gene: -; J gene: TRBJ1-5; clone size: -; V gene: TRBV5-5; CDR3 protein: CASSLAAGAPFFNQPQHF; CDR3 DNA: TGTGCCAGCAGCTTGGCGGCAGGGGCTCCGTTCTTCAATCAGCCCCAGCATTTT
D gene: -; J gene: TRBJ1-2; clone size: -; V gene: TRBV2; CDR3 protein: CASPSPPNYGYTF; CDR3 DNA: TGTGCCAGCCCTTCCCCTCCCAACTATGGCTACACCTTC
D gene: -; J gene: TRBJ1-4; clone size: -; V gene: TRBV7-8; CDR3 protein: CARGGINEKLFF; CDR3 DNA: TGTGCCAGAGGGGGAATTAATGAAAAACTGTTTTTT
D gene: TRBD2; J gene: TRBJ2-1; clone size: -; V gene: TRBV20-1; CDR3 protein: CSARRLAGGTYNEQRF; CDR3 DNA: TGCAGTGCTAGAAGACTAGCGGGGGGGACCTACAATGAGCAGCGCTTC
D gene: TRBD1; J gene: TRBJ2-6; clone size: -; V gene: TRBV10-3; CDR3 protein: CAISDREWSGANVLTF; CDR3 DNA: TGTGCCATCAGCGACAGGGAGTGGTCTGGGGCCAACGTCCTGACTTTC
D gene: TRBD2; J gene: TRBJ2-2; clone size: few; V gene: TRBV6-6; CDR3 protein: CASSYSFGGGAPSGGGELFF; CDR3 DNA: TGTGCCAGCAGTTACTCTTTCGGCGGGGGGGCCCCTTCAGGGGGCGGGGAGCTGTTTTTT
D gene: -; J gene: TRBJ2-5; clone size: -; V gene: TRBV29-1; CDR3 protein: CSVAGEGETQYF; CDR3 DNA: TGCAGCGTTGCGGGGGAAGGAGAGACCCAGTACTTC
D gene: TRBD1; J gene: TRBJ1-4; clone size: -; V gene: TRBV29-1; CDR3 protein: CSVPGTGVEKLFF; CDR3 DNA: TGCAGCGTCCCCGGGACAGGGGTTGAAAAACTGTTTTTT
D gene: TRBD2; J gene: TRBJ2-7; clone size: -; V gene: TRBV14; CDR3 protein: CASSPLLAGGQNEQYF; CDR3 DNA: TGTGCCAGCAGCCCCCTCTTAGCGGGGGGTCAGAACGAGCAGTACTTC
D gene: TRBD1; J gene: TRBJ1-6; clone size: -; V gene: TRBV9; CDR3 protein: CASSQAPGTGSPLHF; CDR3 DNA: TGTGCCAGCAGCCAAGCCCCCGGGACAGGGTCCCCCCTCCACTTT
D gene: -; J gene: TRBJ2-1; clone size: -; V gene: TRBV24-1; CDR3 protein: CATSDGGTSYNEQFF; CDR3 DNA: TGTGCCACCAGTGATGGGGGGACATCCTACAATGAGCAGTTCTTC
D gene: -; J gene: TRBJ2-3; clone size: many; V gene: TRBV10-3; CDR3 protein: CAIRTGSGDTQYF; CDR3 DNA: TGTGCCATCAGGACGGGAAGTGGGGATACGCAGTATTTT
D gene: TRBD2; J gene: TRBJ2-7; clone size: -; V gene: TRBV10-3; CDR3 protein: CAIRNREGYEQYF; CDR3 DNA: TGTGCCATCAGAAATCGGGAGGGATACGAGCAGTACTTC
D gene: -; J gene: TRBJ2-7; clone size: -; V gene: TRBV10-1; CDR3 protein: CASSEADEVQPKQQYF; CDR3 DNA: TGCGCCAGCAGTGAGGCGGACGAGGTGCAGCCTAAGCAGCAGTACTTC
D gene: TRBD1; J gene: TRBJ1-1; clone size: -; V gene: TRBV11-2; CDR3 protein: CASSRWLPDRGTNTEAFF; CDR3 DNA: TGTGCCAGCAGCCGGTGGCTCCCTGACAGGGGAACGAACACTGAAGCTTTCTTT
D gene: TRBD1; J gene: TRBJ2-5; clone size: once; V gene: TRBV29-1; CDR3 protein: CSSKTRTGVETQYF; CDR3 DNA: TGCAGCTCAAAAACCCGGACAGGGGTCGAGACCCAGTACTTC
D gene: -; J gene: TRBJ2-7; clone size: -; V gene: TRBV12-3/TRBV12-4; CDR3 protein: CASSLGRGQYF; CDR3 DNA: TGTGCCAGCAGTTTAGGCCGAGGGCAGTACTTC
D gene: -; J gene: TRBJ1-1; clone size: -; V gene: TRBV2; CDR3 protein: CASSEGASNTEAFF; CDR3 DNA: TGTGCCAGCAGTGAGGGGGCATCGAACACTGAAGCTTTCTTT
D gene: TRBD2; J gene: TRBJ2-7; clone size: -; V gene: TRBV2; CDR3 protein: CASSENGGASYEQYF; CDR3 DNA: TGTGCCAGCAGCGAGAACGGGGGGGCTTCCTACGAGCAGTACTTC
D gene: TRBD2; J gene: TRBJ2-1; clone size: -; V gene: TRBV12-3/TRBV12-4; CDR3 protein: CASSPFTSGGSSYNEQFF; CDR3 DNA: TGTGCCAGCAGCCCGTTTACTAGCGGGGGTAGCTCCTACAATGAGCAGTTCTTC
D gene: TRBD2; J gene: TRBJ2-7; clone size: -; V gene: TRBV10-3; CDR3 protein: CAVSVQRGGYYEQCF; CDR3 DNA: TGTGCCGTCAGTGTACAGCGGGGGGGGTACTACGAGCAGTGCTTC
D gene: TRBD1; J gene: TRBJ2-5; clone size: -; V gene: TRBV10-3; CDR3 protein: CAIRATGGWETQYF; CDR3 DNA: TGTGCCATCAGGGCGACAGGGGGCTGGGAGACCCAGTACTTC
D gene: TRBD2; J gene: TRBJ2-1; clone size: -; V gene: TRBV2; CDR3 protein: CASDSGGEDNEQFF; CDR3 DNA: TGTGCCAGCGACTCGGGGGGGGAGGACAATGAGCAGTTCTTC
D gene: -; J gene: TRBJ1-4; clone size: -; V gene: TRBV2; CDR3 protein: CASSDGGAPTNEKLFF; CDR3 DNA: TGTGCCAGCAGTGATGGGGGCGCCCCAACTAATGAAAAACTGTTTTTT
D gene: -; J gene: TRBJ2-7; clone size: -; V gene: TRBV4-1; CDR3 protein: CASSQEPGAYEQYF; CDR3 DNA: TGCGCCAGCAGCCAAGAACCGGGGGCCTACGAGCAGTACTTC
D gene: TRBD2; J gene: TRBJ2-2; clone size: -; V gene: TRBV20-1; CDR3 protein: CSGTSGGAGELFF; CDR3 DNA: TGCAGTGGGACTAGCGGGGGTGCGGGGGAGCTGTTTTTT
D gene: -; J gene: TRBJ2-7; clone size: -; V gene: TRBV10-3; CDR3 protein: CAIQTASYEQYF; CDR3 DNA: TGTGCCATTCAGACAGCCTCCTACGAGCAGTACTTC
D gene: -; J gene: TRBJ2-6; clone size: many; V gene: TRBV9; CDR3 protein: CASSVEGTGANVLTF; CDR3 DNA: TGTGCCAGCAGCGTAGAGGGAACTGGGGCCAACGTCCTGACTTTC
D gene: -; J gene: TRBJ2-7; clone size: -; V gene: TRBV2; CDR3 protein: CASIRQDGSYEQYF; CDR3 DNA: TGTGCCAGCATTAGACAGGATGGGTCCTACGAGCAGTACTTC
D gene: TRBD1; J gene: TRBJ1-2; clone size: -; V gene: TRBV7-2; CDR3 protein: CASSVVVGTGWSGYTF; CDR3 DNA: TGTGCCAGCAGCGTAGTAGTCGGGACAGGGTGGAGTGGCTACACCTTC
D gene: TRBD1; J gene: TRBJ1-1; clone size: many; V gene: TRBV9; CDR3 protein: CASSVVRTGGTEAFF; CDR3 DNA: TGTGCCAGCAGCGTAGTTCGGACAGGGGGCACTGAAGCTTTCTTT
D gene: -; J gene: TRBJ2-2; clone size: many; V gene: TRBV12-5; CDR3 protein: CASGLGVVGELFF; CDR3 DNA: TGTGCTAGCGGATTGGGAGTAGTCGGGGAGCTGTTTTTT
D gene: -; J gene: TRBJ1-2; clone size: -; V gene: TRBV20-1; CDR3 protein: CSAILDIYGYTF; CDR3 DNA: TGCAGTGCTATTTTGGACATCTATGGCTACACCTTC
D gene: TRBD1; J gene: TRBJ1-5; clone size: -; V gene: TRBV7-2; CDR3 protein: CASSNGQGRVQPQHF; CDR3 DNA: TGTGCCAGCAGTAACGGACAGGGGCGGGTTCAGCCCCAGCATTTT
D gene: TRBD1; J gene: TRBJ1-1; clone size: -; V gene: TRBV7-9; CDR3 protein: CASSLAVPGQPNTEAFF; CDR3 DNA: TGTGCCAGCAGCTTGGCGGTCCCGGGACAGCCGAACACTGAAGCTTTCTTT
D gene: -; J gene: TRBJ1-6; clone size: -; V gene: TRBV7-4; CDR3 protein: CASSGQINSHLHF; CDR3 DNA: TGTGCCAGCAGCGGACAGATCAATTCACACCTCCACTTT
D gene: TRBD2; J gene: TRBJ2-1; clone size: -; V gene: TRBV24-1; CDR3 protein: CATSESGGYYNEQFF; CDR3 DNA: TGTGCCACCAGTGAAAGCGGGGGATATTACAATGAGCAGTTCTTC
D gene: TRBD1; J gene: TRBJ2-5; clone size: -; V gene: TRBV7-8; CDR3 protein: CASRLTGGQETQYF; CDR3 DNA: TGTGCCAGCAGGCTGACAGGGGGGCAAGAGACCCAGTACTTC
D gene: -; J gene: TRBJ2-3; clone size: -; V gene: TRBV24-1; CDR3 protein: CATSVSGADTQYF; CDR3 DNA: TGTGCCACCAGTGTAAGTGGGGCAGATACGCAGTATTTT
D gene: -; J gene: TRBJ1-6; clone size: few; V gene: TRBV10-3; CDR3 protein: CAISESLSRVSYNSPLHF; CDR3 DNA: TGTGCCATCAGTGAGTCACTCTCTAGGGTGTCCTATAATTCACCCCTCCACTTT
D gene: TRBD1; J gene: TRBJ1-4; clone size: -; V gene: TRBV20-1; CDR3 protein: CSAKDRGEEKLFF; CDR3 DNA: TGCAGTGCTAAGGACAGGGGGGAAGAAAAACTGTTTTTT
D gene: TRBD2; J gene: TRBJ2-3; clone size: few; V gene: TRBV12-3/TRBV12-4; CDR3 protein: CAISEGTSRADTQYF; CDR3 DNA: TGTGCCATCAGTGAGGGGACTAGCAGAGCAGATACGCAGTATTTT
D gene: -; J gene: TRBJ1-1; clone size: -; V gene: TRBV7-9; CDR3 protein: CASSLALGGDSYNEAFF; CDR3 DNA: TGTGCCAGCAGCTTAGCGCTGGGGGGGGACTCCTACAATGAAGCTTTCTTT
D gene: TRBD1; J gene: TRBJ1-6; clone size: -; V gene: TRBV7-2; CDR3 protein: CASSTRQGGNSPLHF; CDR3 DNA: TGTGCCAGCAGTACCCGACAGGGAGGTAATTCACCCCTCCACTTT